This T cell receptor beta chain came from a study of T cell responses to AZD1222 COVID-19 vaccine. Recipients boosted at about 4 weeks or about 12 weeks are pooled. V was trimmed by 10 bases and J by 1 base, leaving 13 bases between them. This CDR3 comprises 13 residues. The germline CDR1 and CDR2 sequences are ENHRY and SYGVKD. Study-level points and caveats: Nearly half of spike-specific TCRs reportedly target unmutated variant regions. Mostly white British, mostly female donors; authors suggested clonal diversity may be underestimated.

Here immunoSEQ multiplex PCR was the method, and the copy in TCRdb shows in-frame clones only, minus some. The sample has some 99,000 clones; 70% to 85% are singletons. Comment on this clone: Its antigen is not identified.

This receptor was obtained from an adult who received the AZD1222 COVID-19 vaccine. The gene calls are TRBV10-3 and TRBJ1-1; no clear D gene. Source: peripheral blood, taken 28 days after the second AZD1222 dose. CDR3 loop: CATNSLENTEAFF. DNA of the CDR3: TGTGCCACTAACAGTTTAGAGAACACTGAAGCTTTCTTT.